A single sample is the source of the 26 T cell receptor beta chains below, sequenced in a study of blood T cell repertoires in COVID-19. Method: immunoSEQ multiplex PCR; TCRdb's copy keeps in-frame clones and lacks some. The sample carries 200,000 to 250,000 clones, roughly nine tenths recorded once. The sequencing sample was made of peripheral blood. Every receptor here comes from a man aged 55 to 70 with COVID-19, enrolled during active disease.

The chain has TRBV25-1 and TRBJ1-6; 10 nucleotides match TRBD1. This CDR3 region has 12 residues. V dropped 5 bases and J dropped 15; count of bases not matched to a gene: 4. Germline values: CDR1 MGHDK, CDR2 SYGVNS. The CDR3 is CASSRTGGSLHF. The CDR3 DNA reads TGTGCCAGCAGTCGGACAGGGGGGAGCCTCCACTTT.

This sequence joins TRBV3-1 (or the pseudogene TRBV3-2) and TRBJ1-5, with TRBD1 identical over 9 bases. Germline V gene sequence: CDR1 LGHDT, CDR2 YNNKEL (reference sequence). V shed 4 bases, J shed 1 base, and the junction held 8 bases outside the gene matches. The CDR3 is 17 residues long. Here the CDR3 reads CASSLQDRGVSNQPQHF. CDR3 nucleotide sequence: TGTGCCAGCAGCCTACAAGACAGGGGGGTGAGCAATCAGCCCCAGCATTTT.

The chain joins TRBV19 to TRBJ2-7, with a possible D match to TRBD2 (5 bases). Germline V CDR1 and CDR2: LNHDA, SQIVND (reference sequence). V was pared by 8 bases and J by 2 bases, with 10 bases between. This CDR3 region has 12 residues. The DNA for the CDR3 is TGTGCCAGTGGCGACGGGGCCTACGAGCAGTACTTC. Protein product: CASGDGAYEQYF.

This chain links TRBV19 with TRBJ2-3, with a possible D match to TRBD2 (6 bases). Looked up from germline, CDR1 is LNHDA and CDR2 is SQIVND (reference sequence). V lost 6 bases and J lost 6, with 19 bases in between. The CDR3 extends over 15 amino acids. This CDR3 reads CASSQLRGDSDTQYF. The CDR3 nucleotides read TGTGCCAGTAGCCAGCTTAGAGGGGACTCTGATACGCAGTATTTT.

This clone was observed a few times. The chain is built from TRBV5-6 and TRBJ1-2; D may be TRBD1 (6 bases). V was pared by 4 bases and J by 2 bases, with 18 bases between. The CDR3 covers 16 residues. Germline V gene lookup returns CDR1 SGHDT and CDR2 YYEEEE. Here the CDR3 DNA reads TGTGCCAGCAGCCTTCTATTACAGGGCAAAAACTATGGCTACACCTTC. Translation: CASSLLLQGKNYGYTF.

In nucleotides, the CDR3 is TGTGCCTGGAGTGGGGGGGAGCTAAGGGCTTTCTTT. Its translation is CAWSGGELRAFF. The chain combines TRBV30 with TRBJ1-1, with D possibly being TRBD1 (5 bases). The V and J ends lost 1 base and 11 bases respectively, with 14 bases between them. The germline gives CDR1 GTSNPN, CDR2 SVGIG (reference sequence). This CDR3 is built from 12 residues.

The CDR3 region has the DNA TGTGCCAGTAGTATTACTAGCGGGAGGGTCTCCTACAATGAGCAGTTCTTC. As protein: CASSITSGRVSYNEQFF. This chain connects TRBV19 to TRBJ2-1, with TRBD2 identical over 13 bases. V shed 3 bases and J 0 bases; nucleotides not matched to a gene: 2. The CDR3 length is 17 residues. Germline V gene sequence: CDR1 LNHDA, CDR2 SQIVND (reference sequence).

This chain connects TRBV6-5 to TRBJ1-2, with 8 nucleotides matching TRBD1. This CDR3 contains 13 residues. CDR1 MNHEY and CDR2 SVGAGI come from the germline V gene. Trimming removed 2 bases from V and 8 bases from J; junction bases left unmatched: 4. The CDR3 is CASSYGTGWGYTF. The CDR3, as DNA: TGTGCCAGCAGTTACGGGACAGGATGGGGCTACACCTTC.

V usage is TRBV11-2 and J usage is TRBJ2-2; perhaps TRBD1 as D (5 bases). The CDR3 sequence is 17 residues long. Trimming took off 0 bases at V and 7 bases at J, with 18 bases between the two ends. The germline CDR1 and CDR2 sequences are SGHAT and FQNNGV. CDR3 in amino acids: CASSLDIGQGVVGELFF. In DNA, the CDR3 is TGTGCCAGCAGCTTAGATATCGGCCAGGGTGTTGTCGGGGAGCTGTTTTTT.

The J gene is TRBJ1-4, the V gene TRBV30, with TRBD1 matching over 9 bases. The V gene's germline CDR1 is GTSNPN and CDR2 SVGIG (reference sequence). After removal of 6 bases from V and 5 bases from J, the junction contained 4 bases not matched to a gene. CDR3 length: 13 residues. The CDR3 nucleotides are TGTGCCTGCGGACAGGGGATAAATGAAAAACTGTTTTTT. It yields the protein CACGQGINEKLFF.

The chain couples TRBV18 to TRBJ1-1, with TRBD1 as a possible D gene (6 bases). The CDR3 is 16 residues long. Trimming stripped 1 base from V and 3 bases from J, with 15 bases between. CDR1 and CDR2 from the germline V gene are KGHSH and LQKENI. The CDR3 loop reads CASSPRRGARDTEAFF. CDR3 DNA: TGTGCCAGCTCACCACGCCGGGGGGCCAGGGACACTGAAGCTTTCTTT.

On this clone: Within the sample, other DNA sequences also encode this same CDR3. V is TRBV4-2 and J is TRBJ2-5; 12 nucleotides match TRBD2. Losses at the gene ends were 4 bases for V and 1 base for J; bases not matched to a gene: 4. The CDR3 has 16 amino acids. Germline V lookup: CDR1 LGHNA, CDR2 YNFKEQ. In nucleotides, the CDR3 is TGTGCCAGCAGCCGAGGGACTAGCGGGTTCCAAGAGACCCAGTACTTC. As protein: CASSRGTSGFQETQYF.

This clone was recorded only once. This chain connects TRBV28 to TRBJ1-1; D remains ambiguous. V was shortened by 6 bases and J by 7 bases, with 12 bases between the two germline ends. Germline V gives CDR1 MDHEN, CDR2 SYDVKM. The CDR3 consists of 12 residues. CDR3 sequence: CASSPEGIEAFF. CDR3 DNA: TGTGCCAGCAGCCCCGAGGGCATTGAAGCTTTCTTT.

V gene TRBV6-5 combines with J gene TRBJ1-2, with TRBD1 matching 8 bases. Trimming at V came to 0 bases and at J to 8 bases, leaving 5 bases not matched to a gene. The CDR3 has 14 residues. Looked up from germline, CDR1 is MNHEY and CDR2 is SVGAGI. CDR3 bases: TGTGCCAGCAGTTACTCAAGGACAGGGAGGGGCTACACCTTC. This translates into CASSYSRTGRGYTF.

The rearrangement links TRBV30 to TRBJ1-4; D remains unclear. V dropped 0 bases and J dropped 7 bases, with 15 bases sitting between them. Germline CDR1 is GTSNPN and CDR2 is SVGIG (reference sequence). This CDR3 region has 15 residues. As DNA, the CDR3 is TGTGCCTGGAGTGTGGCGGGGTCTGCGAGTGAAAAACTGTTTTTT. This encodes CAWSVAGSASEKLFF.

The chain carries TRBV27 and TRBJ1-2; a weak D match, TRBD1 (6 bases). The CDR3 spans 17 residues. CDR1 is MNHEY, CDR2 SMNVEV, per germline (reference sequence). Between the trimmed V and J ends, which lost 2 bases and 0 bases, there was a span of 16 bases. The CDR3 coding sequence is TGTGCCAGCAGTTTAGATCGTCCGGGGACATCTAACTATGGCTACACCTTC. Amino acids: CASSLDRPGTSNYGYTF.

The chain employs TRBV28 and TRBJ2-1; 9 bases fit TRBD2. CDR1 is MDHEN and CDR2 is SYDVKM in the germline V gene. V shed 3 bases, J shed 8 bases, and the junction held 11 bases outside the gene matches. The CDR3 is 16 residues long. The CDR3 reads CASSLTGTSQSHEQFF. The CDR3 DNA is TGTGCCAGCAGTTTGACCGGGACTAGCCAGAGCCATGAGCAGTTCTTC.

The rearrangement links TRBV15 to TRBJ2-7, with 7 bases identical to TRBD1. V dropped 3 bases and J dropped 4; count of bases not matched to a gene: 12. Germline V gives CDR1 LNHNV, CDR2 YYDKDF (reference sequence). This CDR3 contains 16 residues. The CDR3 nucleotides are TGTGCCACCAGCAGGGTGACAGGGCTGACTAAATACGAGCAGTACTTC. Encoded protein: CATSRVTGLTKYEQYF. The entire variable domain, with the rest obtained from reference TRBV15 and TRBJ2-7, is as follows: DAMVIQNPRYQVTQFGKPVTLSCSQTLNHNVMYWYQQKSSQAPKLLFHYYDKDFNNEADTPDNFQSRRPNTSFCFLDIRSPGLGDTAMYLCATSRVTGLTKYEQYFGPGTRLTVT.

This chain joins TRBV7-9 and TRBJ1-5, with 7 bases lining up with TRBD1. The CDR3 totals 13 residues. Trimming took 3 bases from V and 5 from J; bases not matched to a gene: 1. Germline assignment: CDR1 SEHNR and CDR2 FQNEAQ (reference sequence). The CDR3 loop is CASSFQGDQPQHF. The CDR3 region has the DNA TGTGCCAGCAGCTTCCAGGGGGATCAGCCCCAGCATTTT.

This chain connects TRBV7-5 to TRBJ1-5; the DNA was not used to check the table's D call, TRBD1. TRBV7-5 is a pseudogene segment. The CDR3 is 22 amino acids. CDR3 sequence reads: CARSLGVCGSNPQGGSNQPQHF. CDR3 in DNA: TGTGCCAGAAGCTTAGGGGTGTGTGGCAGCAACCCTCAAGGGGGTAGCAATCAGCCCCAGCATTTT.

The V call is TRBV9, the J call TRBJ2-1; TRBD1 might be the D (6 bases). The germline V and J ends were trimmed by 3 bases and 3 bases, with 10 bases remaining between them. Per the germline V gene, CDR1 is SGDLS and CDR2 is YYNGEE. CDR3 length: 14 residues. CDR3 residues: CASSADSHYNEQFF. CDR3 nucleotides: TGTGCCAGCAGCGCGGACAGTCACTACAATGAGCAGTTCTTC.

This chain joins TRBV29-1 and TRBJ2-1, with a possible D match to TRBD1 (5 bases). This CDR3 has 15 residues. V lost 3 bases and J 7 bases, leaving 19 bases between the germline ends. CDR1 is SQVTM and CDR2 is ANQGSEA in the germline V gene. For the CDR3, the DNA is TGCAGCGTTGAGGGGCGCAGGGCGATCACGAATGAGCAGTTCTTC. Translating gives CSVEGRRAITNEQFF.

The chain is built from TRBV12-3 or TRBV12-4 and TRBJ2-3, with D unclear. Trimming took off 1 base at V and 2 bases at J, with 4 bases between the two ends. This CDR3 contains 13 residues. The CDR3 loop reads CASSLDFTDTQYF. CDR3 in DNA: TGTGCCAGCAGTTTAGACTTCACAGATACGCAGTATTTT.

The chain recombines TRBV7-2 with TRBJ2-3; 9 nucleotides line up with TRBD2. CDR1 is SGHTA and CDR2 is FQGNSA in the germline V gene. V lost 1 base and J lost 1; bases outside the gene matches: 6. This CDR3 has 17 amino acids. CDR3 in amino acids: CASSLGGASGGTDTQYF. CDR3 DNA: TGTGCCAGCAGCTTAGGAGGCGCTAGCGGGGGCACAGATACGCAGTATTTT.

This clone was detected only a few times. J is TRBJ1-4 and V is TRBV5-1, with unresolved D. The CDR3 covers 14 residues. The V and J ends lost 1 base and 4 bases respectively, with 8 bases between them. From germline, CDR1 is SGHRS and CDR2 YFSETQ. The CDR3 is CASSLTSVNEKLFF. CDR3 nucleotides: TGCGCCAGCAGCTTGACAAGCGTTAATGAAAAACTGTTTTTT.

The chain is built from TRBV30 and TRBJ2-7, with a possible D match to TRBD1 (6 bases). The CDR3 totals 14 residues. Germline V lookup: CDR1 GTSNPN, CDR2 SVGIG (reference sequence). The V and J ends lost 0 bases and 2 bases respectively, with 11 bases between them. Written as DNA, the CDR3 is TGTGCCTGGAGTGTACCACAGGGAACCTACGAGCAGTACTTC. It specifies CAWSVPQGTYEQYF.